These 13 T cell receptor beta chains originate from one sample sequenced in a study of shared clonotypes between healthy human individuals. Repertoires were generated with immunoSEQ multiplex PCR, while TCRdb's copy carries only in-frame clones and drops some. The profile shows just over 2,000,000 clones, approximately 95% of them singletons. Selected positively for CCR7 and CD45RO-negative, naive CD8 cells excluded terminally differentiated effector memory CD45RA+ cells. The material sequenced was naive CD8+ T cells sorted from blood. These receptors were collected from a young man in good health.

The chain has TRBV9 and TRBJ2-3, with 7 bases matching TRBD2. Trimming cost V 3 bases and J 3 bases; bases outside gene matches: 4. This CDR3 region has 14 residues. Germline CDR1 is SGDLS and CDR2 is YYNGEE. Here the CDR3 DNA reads TGTGCCAGCAGCGAGGGAGCGGGGACAGATACGCAGTATTTT. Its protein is CASSEGAGTDTQYF.

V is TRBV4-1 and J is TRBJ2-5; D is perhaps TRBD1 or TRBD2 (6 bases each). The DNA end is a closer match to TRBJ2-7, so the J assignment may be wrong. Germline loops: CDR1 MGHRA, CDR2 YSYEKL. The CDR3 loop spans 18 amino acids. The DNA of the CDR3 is TGCGCCAGCAGCCCGGTTATGGGGGCCACTAGCTCTAACTACGAGCAGTACTTC. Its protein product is CASSPVMGATSSNYEQYF.

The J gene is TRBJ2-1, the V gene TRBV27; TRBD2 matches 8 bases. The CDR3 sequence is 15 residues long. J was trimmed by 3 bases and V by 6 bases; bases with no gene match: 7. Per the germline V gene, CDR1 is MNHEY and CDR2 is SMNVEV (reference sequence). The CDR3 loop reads CASRESGGYYNEQFF. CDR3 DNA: TGTGCCAGCAGGGAGAGCGGGGGCTACTACAATGAGCAGTTCTTC.

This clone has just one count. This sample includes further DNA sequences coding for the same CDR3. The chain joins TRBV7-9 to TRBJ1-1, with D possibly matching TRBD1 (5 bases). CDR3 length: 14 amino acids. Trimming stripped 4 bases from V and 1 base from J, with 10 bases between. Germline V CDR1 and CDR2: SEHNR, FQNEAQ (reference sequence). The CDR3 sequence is CASSSGTANTEAFF. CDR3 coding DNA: TGTGCCAGCAGCTCCGGGACGGCGAACACTGAAGCTTTCTTT.

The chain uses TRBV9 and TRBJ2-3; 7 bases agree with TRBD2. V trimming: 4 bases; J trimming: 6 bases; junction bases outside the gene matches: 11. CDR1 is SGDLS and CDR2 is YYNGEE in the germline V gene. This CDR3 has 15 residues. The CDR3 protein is CASSYVAGPRDTQYF. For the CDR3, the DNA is TGTGCCAGCAGCTATGTAGCGGGCCCTAGGGATACGCAGTATTTT.

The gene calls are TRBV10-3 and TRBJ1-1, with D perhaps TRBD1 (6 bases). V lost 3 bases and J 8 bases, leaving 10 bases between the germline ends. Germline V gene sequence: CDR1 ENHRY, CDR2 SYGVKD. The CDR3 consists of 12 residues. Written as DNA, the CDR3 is TGTGCCATCAGTGACAACGACAGGGAAGCTTTCTTT. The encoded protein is CAISDNDREAFF.

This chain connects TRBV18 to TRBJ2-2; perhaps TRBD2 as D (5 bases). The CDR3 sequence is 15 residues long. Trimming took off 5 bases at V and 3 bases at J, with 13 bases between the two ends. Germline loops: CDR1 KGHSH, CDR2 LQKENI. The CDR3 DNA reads TGTGCCAGCTCAACTTACTACGGGGACACCGGGGAGCTGTTTTTT. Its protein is CASSTYYGDTGELFF.

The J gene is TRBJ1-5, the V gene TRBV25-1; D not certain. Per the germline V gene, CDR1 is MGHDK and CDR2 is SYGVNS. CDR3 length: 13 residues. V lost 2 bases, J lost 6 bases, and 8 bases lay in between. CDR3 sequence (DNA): TGTGCCAGCAGTGAAGGGTACAGTCAGCCCCAGCATTTT. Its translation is CASSEGYSQPQHF.

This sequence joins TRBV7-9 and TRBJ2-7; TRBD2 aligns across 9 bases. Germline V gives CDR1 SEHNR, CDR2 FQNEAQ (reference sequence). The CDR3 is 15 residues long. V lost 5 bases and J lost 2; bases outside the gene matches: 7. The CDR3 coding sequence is TGTGCCAGCAGCCCTCGACTAGCGGCCCCCTACGAGCAGTACTTC. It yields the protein CASSPRLAAPYEQYF.

CDR3 nucleotide sequence: TGCGCCAGCAGCCAAGAATCTTCCCCTCTCTACGAGCAGTACTTC. Protein: CASSQESSPLYEQYF. The rearrangement joins TRBV4-1 to TRBJ2-7; D gene ambiguous. CDR3 size: 15 residues. Germline lookup yields CDR1 MGHRA and CDR2 YSYEKL. V was trimmed by 0 bases and J by 3 bases, leaving 12 bases between them.

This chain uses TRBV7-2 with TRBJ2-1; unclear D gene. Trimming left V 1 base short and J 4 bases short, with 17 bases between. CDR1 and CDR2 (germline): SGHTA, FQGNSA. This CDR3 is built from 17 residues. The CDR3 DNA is TGTGCCAGCAGCTTAGGGACGTGGACCAGAACTTACAATGAGCAGTTCTTC. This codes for CASSLGTWTRTYNEQFF. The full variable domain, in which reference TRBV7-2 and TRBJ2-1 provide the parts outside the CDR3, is GAGVSQSPSNKVTEKGKDVELRCDPISGHTALYWYRQSLGQGLEFLIYFQGNSAPDKSGLPSDRFSAERTGGSVSTLTIQRTQQEDSAVYLCASSLGTWTRTYNEQFFGPGTRLTVL.

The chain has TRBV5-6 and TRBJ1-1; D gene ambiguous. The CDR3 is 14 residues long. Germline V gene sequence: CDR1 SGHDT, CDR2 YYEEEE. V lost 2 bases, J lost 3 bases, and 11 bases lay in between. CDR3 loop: CASSLIPGDTEAFF. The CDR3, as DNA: TGTGCCAGCAGCTTAATTCCGGGCGACACTGAAGCTTTCTTT.

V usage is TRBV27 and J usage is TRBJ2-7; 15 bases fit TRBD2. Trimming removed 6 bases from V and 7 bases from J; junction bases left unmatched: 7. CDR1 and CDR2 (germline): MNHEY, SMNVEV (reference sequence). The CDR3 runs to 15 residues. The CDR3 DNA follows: TGTGCCAGCAGCAGGGGACTAGCGGGAGGAAGTGAGCAGTACTTC. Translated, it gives CASSRGLAGGSEQYF.